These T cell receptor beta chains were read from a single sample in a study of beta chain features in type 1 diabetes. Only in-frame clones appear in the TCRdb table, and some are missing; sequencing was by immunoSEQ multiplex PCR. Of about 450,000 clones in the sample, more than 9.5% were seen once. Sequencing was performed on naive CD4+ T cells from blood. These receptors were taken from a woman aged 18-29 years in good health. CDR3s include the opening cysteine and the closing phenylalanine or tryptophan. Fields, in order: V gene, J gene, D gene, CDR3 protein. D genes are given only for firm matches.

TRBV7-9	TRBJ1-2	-	CASSLAGPNGYTF
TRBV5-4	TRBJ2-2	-	CASSLGNTGELFF
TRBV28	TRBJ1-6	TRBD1	CASSQTGVAPLHF
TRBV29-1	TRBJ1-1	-	CRTENTEAFF
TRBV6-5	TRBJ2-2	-	CASSYEGRITGELFF
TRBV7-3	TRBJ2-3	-	CASSSGTGHTDTQYF
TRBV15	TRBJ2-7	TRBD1	CATSSRQGGRHEQYF
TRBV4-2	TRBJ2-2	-	CASTNGADTGELFF
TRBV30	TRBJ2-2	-	CAWSGWMVGELFF
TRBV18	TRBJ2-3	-	CASSPRAGLTDTQYF